This T cell receptor beta chain was profiled in a study of multiple sclerosis patients with progressive multifocal leukoencephalopathy. General study results and limits: Whether JC virus or general immunocompromise explains the findings remained unclear.

The sample's time point: before natalizumab initiation. T0 refers to blood drawn before natalizumab was first infused. V was clipped by 2 bases and J by 4 bases; unmatched bases: 11. Germline CDR1 is MGHRA and CDR2 is YSYEKL. CDR3 length: 18 residues. Every PCR reaction included synthetic inline CDR3 controls for all V-J pairings. TCRdb keeps only in-frame clones here, not all; method: immunoSEQ multiplex PCR. The table records 25,000 to 35,000 clones, 88% of them present only once. In the case of this clone: Antigen unknown.

The rearrangement uses TRBV4-1 and TRBJ2-6; 7 positions match TRBD2. This clonotype originated in a human donor with multiple sclerosis. Sequences were obtained from PBMCs. CDR3 sequence: CASSQRLLDSGGANVLTF. In nucleotides, the CDR3 is TGCGCCAGCAGCCAAAGATTACTCGATAGCGGGGGGGCCAACGTCCTGACTTTC.